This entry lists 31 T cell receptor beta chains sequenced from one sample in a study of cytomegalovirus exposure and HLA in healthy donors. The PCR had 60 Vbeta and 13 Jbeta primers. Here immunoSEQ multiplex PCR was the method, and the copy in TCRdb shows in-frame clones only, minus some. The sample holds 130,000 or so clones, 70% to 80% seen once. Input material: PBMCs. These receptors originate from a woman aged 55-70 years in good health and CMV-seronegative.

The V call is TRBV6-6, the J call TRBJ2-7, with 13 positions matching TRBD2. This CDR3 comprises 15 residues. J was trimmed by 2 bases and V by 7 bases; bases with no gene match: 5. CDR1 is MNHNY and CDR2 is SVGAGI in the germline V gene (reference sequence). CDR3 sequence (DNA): TGTGCCAGCAACTACGGGACTAGCGGGACCTACGAGCAGTACTTC. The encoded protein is CASNYGTSGTYEQYF.

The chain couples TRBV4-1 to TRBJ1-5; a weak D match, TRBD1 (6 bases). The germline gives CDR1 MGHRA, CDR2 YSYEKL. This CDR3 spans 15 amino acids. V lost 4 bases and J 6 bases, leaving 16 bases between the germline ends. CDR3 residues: CASSRNAGDRQPQHF. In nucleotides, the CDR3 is TGCGCCAGCAGCCGTAATGCAGGGGATCGTCAGCCCCAGCATTTT.

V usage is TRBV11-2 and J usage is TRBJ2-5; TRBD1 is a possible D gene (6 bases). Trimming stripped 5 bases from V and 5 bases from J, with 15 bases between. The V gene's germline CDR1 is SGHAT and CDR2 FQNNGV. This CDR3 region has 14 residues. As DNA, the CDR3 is TGTGCCAGCAGCCCCTGGGGACAATGGGAGACCCAGTACTTC. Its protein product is CASSPWGQWETQYF.

DNA for the CDR3: TGTGCCAGCAGCTTAGTTGGGCCCAAACCAAATCAGCCCCAGCATTTT. This codes for CASSLVGPKPNQPQHF. V gene TRBV7-9 combines with J gene TRBJ1-5; D is uncertain. Trimming took off 1 base at V and 4 bases at J, with 14 bases between the two ends. The CDR3 has 16 amino acids. Per the germline V gene, CDR1 is SEHNR and CDR2 is FQNEAQ (reference sequence).

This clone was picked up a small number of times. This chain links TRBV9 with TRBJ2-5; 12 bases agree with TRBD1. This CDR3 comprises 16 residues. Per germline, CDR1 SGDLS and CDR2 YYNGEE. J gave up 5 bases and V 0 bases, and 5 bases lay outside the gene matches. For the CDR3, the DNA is TGTGCCAGCAGCGTAGACGGGACAGGGGGCCAGGAGACCCAGTACTTC. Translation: CASSVDGTGGQETQYF. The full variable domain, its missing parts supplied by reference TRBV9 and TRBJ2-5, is DSGVTQTPKHLITATGQRVTLRCSPRSGDLSVYWYQQSLDQGLQFLIQYYNGEERAKGNILERFSAQQFPDLHSELNLSSLELGDSALYFCASSVDGTGGQETQYFGPGTRLLVL.

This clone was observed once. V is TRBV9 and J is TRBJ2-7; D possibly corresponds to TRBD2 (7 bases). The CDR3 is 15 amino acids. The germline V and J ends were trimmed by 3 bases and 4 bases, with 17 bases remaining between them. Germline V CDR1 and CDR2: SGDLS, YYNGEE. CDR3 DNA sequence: TGTGCCAGCAGCGACAGGGAGGGTCAGGTATACGAGCAGTACTTC. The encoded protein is CASSDREGQVYEQYF.

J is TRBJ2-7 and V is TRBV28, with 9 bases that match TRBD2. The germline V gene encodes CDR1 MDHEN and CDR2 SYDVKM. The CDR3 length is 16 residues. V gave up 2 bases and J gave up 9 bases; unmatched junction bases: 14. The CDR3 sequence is CASSLPSSGALRGQYF. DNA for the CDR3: TGTGCCAGCAGTTTACCCTCTAGCGGGGCCCTACGTGGGCAGTACTTC.

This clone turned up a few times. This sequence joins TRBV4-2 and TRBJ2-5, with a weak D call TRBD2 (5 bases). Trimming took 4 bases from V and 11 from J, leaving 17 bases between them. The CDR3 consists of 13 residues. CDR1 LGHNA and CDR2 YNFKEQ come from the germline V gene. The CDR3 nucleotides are TGTGCCAGCAGCCGGGGAGAGAAACGGGTTCAGTACTTC. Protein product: CASSRGEKRVQYF.

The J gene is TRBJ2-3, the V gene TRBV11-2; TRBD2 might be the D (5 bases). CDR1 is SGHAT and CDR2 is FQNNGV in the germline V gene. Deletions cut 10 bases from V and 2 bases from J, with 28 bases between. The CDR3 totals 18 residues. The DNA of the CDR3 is TGTGCCACCACAAACGTAAAGGGAGATAAGGGAGCCACAGATACGCAGTATTTT. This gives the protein CATTNVKGDKGATDTQYF.

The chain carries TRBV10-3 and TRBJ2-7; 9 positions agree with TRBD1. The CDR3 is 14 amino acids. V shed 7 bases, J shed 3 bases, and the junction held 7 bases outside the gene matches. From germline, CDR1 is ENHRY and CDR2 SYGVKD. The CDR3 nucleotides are TGTGCCATCAACCGCGACAGGGGGAGCTACGAGCAGTACTTC. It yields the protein CAINRDRGSYEQYF.

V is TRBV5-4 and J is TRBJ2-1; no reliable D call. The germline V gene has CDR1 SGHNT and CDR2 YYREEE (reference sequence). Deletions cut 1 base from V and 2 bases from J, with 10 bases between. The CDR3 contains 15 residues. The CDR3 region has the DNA TGTGCCAGCAGCTTGCTCGGAGCTACCTACAATGAGCAGTTCTTC. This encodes CASSLLGATYNEQFF.

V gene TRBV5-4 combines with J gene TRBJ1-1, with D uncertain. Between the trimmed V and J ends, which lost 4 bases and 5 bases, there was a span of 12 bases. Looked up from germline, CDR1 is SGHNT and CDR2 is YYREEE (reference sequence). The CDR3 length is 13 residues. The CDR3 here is CASSVLSQTEAFF. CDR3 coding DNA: TGTGCCAGCAGCGTTTTATCACAGACTGAAGCTTTCTTT.

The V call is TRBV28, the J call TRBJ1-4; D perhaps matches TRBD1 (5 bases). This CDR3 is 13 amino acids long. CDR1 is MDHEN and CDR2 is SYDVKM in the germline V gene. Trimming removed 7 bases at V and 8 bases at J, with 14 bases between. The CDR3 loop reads CASTDRGEEKLFF. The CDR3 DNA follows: TGTGCCAGCACCGACAGAGGCGAAGAAAAACTGTTTTTT.

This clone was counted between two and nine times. The CDR3 loop reads CASSSPGGGRSYNEQFF. The CDR3 DNA reads as TGTGCCAGCAGTTCTCCTGGGGGGGGACGCTCCTACAATGAGCAGTTCTTC. This chain links TRBV27 with TRBJ2-1; 7 nucleotides match TRBD2. V lost 4 bases, J lost 0 bases, and 9 bases stayed unmatched. CDR3 length: 17 residues. Germline lookup yields CDR1 MNHEY and CDR2 SMNVEV (reference sequence).

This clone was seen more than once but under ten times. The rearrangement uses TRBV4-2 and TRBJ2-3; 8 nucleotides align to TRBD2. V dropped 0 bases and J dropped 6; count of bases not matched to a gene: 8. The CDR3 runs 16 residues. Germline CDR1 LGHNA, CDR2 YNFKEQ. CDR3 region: CASSQDYRGGGDTQYF. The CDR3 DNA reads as TGTGCCAGCAGCCAAGACTACCGGGGGGGCGGGGATACGCAGTATTTT.

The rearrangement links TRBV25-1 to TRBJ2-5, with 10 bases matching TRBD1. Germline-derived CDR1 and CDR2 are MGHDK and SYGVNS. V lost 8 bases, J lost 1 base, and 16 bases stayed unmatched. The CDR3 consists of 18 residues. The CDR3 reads CASPIGVGRQGAQETQYF. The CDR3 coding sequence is TGTGCCAGCCCCATAGGTGTCGGGAGACAGGGGGCCCAAGAGACCCAGTACTTC.

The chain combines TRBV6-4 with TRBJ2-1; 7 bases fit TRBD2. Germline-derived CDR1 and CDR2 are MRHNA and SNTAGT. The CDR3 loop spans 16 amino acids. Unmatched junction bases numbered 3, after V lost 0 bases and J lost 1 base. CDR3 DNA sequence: TGTGCCAGCAGTGACTCACCGCGGGGGTCCTACAATGAGCAGTTCTTC. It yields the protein CASSDSPRGSYNEQFF.

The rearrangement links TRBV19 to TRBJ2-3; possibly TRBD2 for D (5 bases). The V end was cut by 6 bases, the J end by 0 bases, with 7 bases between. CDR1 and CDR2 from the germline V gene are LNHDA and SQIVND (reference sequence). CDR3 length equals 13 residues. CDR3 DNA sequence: TGTGCCAGTAGGACTACTAGCACAGATACGCAGTATTTT. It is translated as CASRTTSTDTQYF.

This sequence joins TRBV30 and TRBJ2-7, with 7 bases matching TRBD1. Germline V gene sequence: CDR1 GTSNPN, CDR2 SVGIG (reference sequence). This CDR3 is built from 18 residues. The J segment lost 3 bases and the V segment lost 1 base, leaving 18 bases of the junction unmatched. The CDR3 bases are TGTGCCTGGAGTGAGGTGGCCGGGACAGTCGGGCGGCTCTACGAGCAGTACTTC. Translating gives CAWSEVAGTVGRLYEQYF. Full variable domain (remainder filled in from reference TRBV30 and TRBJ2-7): SQTIHQWPATLVQPVGSPLSLECTVEGTSNPNLYWYRQAAGRGLQLLFYSVGIGQISSEVPQNLSASRPQDRQFILSSKKLLLSDSGFYLCAWSEVAGTVGRLYEQYFGPGTRLTVT.

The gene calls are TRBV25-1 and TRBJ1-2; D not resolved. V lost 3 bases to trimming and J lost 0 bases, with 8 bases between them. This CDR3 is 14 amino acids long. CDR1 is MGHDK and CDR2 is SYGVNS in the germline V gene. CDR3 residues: CASSDRRSNYGYTF. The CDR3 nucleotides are TGTGCCAGCAGTGACCGTAGATCTAACTATGGCTACACCTTC.

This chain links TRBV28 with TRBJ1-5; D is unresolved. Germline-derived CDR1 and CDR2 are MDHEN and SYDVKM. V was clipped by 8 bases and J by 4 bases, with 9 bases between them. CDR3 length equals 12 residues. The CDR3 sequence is CASAGNNQPQHF. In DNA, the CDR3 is TGTGCCAGCGCAGGAAATAATCAGCCCCAGCATTTT.

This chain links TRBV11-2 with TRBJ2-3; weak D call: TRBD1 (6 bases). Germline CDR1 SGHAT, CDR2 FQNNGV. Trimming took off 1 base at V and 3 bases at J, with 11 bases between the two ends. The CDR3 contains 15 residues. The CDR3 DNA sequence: TGTGCCAGCAGCTTAGCTGTCAGGGGAACAGATACGCAGTATTTT. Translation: CASSLAVRGTDTQYF.

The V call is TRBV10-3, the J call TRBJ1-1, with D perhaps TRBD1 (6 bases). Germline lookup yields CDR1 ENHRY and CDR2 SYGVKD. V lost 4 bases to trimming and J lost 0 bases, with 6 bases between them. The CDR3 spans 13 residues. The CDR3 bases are TGTGCCATCAGTGGACAGGTGAACACTGAAGCTTTCTTT. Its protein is CAISGQVNTEAFF.

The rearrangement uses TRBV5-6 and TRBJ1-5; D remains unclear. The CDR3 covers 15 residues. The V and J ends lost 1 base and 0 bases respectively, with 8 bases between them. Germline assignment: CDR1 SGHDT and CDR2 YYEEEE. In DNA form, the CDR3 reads TGTGCCAGCAGCTTGCGTTACTATAGCAATCAGCCCCAGCATTTT. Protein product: CASSLRYYSNQPQHF.

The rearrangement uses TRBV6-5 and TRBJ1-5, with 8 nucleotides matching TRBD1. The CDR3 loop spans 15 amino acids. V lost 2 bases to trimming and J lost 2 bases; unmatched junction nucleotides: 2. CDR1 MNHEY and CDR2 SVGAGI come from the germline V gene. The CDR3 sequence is CASSYGTGGNQPQHF. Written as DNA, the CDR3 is TGTGCCAGCAGTTACGGGACAGGAGGCAATCAGCCCCAGCATTTT.

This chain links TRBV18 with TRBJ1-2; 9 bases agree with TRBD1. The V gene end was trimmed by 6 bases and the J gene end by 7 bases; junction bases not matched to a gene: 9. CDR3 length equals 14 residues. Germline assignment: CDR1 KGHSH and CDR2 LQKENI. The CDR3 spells CASSPGQGPRGYTF. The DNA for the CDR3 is TGTGCCAGCTCCCCGGGACAGGGACCGCGTGGCTACACCTTC.

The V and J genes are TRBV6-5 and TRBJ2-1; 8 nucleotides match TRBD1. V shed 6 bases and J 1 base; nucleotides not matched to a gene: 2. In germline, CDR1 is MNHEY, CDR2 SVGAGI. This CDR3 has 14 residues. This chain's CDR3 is CASSGTGSYNEQFF. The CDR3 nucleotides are TGTGCCAGCAGCGGGACAGGATCCTACAATGAGCAGTTCTTC.

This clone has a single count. For the CDR3, the DNA is TGTGCCAGCAGTCCCCGACAGGGGTCCTACGAGCAGTACTTC. It is translated as CASSPRQGSYEQYF. This chain joins TRBV27 and TRBJ2-5; TRBD1 aligns across 8 bases. The assigned J gene may be wrong: the sequence end matches TRBJ2-7 better. Germline assignment: CDR1 MNHEY and CDR2 SMNVEV (reference sequence). The CDR3 runs to 14 residues.

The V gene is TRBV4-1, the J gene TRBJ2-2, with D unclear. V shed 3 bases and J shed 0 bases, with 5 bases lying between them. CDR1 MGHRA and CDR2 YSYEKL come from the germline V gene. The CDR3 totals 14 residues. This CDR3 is CASSHGTNTGELFF. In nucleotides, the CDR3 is TGCGCCAGCAGCCACGGTACGAACACCGGGGAGCTGTTTTTT.

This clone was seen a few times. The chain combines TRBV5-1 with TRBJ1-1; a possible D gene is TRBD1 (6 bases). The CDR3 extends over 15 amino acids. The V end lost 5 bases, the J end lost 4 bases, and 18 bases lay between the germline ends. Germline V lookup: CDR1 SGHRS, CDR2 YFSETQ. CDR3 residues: CASRDGRTEFTEAFF. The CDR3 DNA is TGCGCCAGCAGGGACGGAAGGACAGAGTTCACTGAAGCTTTCTTT.

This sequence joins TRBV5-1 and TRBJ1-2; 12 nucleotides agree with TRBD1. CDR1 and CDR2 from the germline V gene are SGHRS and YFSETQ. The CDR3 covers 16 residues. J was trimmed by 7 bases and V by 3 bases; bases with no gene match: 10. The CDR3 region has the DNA TGCGCCAGCAGCTGGGGGACAGGGGGCGCCGATCCTGGCTACACCTTC. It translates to CASSWGTGGADPGYTF.